This T cell receptor (beta chain) was found in a study of OX40 agonist ivuxolimab in advanced cancers. The germline CDR1 and CDR2 sequences are MNHNS and SASEGT. The CDR3 covers 14 residues. V shed 4 bases and J shed 0 bases, with 10 bases lying between them. Only in-frame clones appear in the TCRdb table, and some are missing; sequencing was by immunoSEQ multiplex PCR. This sample has around 60,000 clones; approximately 90% occur once, and the top ten carry roughly 2%. V gene TRBV6-1 combines with J gene TRBJ2-7, with D uncertain. The input for sequencing was CD4+ or CD8+ T cells sorted from blood, taken in a trial of the OX40 agonist ivuxolimab. This clonotype was sampled from an adult with an advanced solid tumor such as melanoma, head and neck, liver or kidney cancer. The chain's CDR3 is CASSVLDNSYEQYF. The CDR3 DNA reads as TGTGCCAGCAGTGTATTAGACAACTCCTACGAGCAGTACTTC.